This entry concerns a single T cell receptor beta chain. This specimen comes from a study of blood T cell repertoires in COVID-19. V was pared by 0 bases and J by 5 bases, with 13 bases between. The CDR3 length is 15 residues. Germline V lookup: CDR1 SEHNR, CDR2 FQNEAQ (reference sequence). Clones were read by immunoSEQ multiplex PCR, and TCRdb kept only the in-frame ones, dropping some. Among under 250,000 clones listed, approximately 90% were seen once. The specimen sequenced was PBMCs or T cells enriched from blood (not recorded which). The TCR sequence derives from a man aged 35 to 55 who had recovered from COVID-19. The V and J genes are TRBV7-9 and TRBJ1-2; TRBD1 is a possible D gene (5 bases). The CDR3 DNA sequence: TGTGCCAGCAGCTTAGCAGCTACGGGGGGTTATGGCTACACCTTC. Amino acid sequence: CASSLAATGGYGYTF.